This passage covers 5 T cell receptor beta chains from one sample sequenced in a study of OX40 agonist ivuxolimab in advanced cancers. Produced via immunoSEQ multiplex PCR; TCRdb's table is partial and in-frame only. The sample contains about 86,000 clones, about 90% of which appear only once. Sequences were derived from CD4+ or CD8+ T cells sorted from blood, sampled in a trial of the OX40 agonist ivuxolimab. Every receptor here comes from an adult with an advanced solid tumor such as melanoma, head and neck, liver or kidney cancer.

The V call is TRBV10-2, the J call TRBJ1-1; TRBD1 matches 10 bases. In germline, CDR1 is WSHSY, CDR2 SAAADI. V was clipped by 6 bases and J by 2 bases; unmatched bases: 6. The CDR3 is 15 residues long. The CDR3 DNA reads as TGCGCCAGCAGGGACAGGGGGGGCCTAAACACTGAAGCTTTCTTT. Encoded protein: CASRDRGGLNTEAFF.

The gene calls are TRBV18 and TRBJ1-1; 7 bases line up with TRBD1. The germline V gene has CDR1 KGHSH and CDR2 LQKENI. V was clipped by 1 base and J by 7 bases; unmatched bases: 3. This CDR3 has 13 residues. CDR3 nucleotide sequence: TGTGCCAGCTCACCACTACAGGGGAGTGAAGCTTTCTTT. The encoded protein is CASSPLQGSEAFF.

The V call is TRBV6-5, the J call TRBJ2-5; TRBD1 aligns across 9 bases. The end of the DNA aligns better with TRBJ2-7, so the J call may be wrong. There are 15 residues in the CDR3. Germline values: CDR1 MNHEY, CDR2 SVGAGI. The CDR3 nucleotides are TGTGCCAGCAGTTACGGGGGACAGGGTAGATACGAGCAGTACTTC. The encoded protein is CASSYGGQGRYEQYF.

The chain uses TRBV5-4 and TRBJ1-2; D call uncertain. V was pared by 1 base and J by 3 bases, with 1 base between. This CDR3 is built from 11 residues. The germline V gene encodes CDR1 SGHNT and CDR2 YYREEE (reference sequence). CDR3 loop: CASSLYYGYTF. The CDR3 DNA follows: TGTGCCAGCAGCTTGTACTATGGCTACACCTTC.

Points on this clone: Germline and junction disagree at one end, which may indicate a read error. The chain joins TRBV27 to TRBJ2-7; D is unresolved. The CDR3 covers 13 residues. Germline loops: CDR1 MNHEY, CDR2 SMNVEV (reference sequence). CDR3 region: CASSLMASHEQYF. In nucleotides, the CDR3 is TGTGCCAGCAGTTTAATGGCCTCCCACGAGCAGTACTTC.